Listed below are T cell receptor beta chains from one sample, sequenced in a study of blood T cell repertoires in COVID-19. Some clones are missing from TCRdb's copy, which holds only in-frame ones; the method was immunoSEQ multiplex PCR. The sample records fewer than 600,000 clones, 89% being singletons. Sequenced: peripheral blood. These receptors all stem from a man aged 18-30 years with COVID-19, enrolled during active disease. CDR3s include the opening cysteine and the closing phenylalanine or tryptophan. The D gene is left open where the match is weak. Size is stated for part of the rows, as once, few or many counts, or as a class when the clone is expanded.

NA TRBJ1-3 NA TRBV18 CASSPQFSGNTIYF
NA TRBJ1-2 NA TRBV10-2 CASTPTGHYGYTF
TRBD1 TRBJ1-3 few TRBV5-1 CASSLGDRAAGNTIYF
TRBD1 TRBJ2-5 NA TRBV10-3 CAISPANRGNQETQYF
NA TRBJ1-1 NA TRBV6-5 CASGFVRGTTEAFF
TRBD1 TRBJ2-7 NA TRBV30 CAWSVSAGGEQYF
TRBD1 TRBJ2-7 NA TRBV18 CASSLSGQGPYEQYF
NA TRBJ1-5 NA TRBV6-1 CASSELDQPQHF
TRBD1 TRBJ2-5 NA TRBV30 CAWRQTGTGTQETQYF
NA TRBJ2-7 once TRBV11-2 CASSLEVHREQYF
NA TRBJ1-1 NA TRBV11-2 CASSLPRQNTEAFF
NA TRBJ2-5 once TRBV5-1 CASSADRKETQYF
TRBD1 TRBJ2-2 once TRBV19 CASYDRGDNGELFF
TRBD1 TRBJ1-4 NA TRBV27 CASGGTGAGEKLFF
TRBD1 TRBJ1-6 NA TRBV7-2 CASSLGGTGRFSPLHF
NA TRBJ1-1 NA TRBV19 CASSSLGGVDTEAFF
TRBD2 TRBJ2-1 NA TRBV7-9 CASSLGISAREFNNEQFF
NA TRBJ2-5 NA TRBV13 CASSSGTLQETQYF
TRBD1 TRBJ2-7 NA TRBV27 CASSFETGRNYEQYF
NA TRBJ2-1 NA TRBV5-1 CASSTQTGVSYNEQFF
NA TRBJ2-1 NA TRBV5-1 CASSLGQGRHNEQFF
TRBD1 TRBJ1-5 few TRBV9 CASSETGDSNQPQHF
TRBD2 TRBJ2-5 NA TRBV27 CASSRVGNAVAGGFQETQYF
NA TRBJ1-4 NA TRBV6-5 CASSISRAGGEKLFF
NA TRBJ2-7 NA TRBV5-5 CASSWALSSYEQYF
TRBD1 TRBJ2-7 NA TRBV27 CASSADRGLHEQYF
TRBD2 TRBJ2-7 NA TRBV15 CATSKGGIVSEQYF
TRBD1 TRBJ2-7 NA TRBV5-6 CASSLAGTGGYEQYF
TRBD2 TRBJ2-1 NA TRBV6-1 CASSERIRAGGDEQFF
NA TRBJ2-3 NA TRBV4-2 CASSQEERYTDTQYF
TRBD2 TRBJ2-5 NA TRBV25-1 CASSDQRGIETQYF
TRBD2 TRBJ2-7 NA TRBV5-1 CASSPGLAGGPWAYEQYF
NA TRBJ1-4 NA TRBV11-2 CASSQNNEKLFF
TRBD2 TRBJ2-3 NA TRBV7-2 CASSLLAGTPDTQYF
NA TRBJ2-7 NA TRBV2 CASCEGFYEQYF
NA TRBJ2-1 NA TRBV5-1 CASSLSERVYNEQFF
NA TRBJ1-5 NA TRBV9 CASSVEGGGPGQPQHF
NA TRBJ1-2 NA TRBV27 CASSFPTVPTANYGYTF